A selection of T cell receptor beta chains follows, all from one sample in a study of T cells expressing NK-cell markers. TCRdb re-called the 5' RACE reads and catalogs CDR3 proteins one per entry, DNA excluded. The sample table includes approximately 170,000 distinct CDR3 sequences. The source material was blood T cells: a sorted CD56 or NKG2C T cell subset, CD4+ or CD8+ T cells, or bulk PBMC T cells (not recorded which). The receptors shown here come from a man aged 18-75 years in good health. Both conserved end residues are part of each CDR3.

TRBV12-3/TRBV12-4,TRBJ2-3,15,CASSLPGGFTDTQYF
TRBV7-9,TRBJ2-5,16,CASSLGASGGQETQYF
TRBV20-1,TRBJ1-5,18,CSAHAPQGYGLYNQPQHF
TRBV11-1,TRBJ2-3,21,CASSAGLAGGSPFYSTDTQYF
TRBV19,TRBJ1-2,14,CASSKTGGDYGYTF
TRBV6-1,TRBJ1-5,12,CAVGHLNQPQHF
TRBV6-2/TRBV6-3,TRBJ2-1,16,CASSYDLAGGHNEQFF
TRBV12-3/TRBV12-4,TRBJ1-1,12,CASTRGWAEAFF
TRBV5-1,TRBJ2-7,13,CASSLGAGGEQYF
TRBV12-3/TRBV12-4,TRBJ1-2,13,CASSPRQSYGYTF
TRBV19,TRBJ1-5,17,CASSIDLRGKANQPQHF
TRBV11-2,TRBJ2-1,16,CASSPRSSGGPNEQFF
TRBV11-3,TRBJ2-7,15,CASSLASGASYEQYF
TRBV7-9,TRBJ2-1,12,CASSYSYNEQFF
TRBV6-5,TRBJ2-2,17,CASSYRHTRGQAGELFF
TRBV5-1,TRBJ1-5,15,CASSLAAGTNQPQHF
TRBV5-1,TRBJ2-7,14,CASSWAGQLDEQYF
TRBV7-6,TRBJ1-1,13,CASSQRGVTEAFF
TRBV5-6,TRBJ2-7,16,CASSLAGRERPYEQYF
TRBV5-5,TRBJ2-3,15,CASSPLKEGKDTQYF
TRBV9,TRBJ2-1,15,CASSSGGGAGNEQFF
TRBV5-4,TRBJ2-7,15,CASSSSGVSSYEQYF
TRBV7-9,TRBJ2-3,17,CASSLTDRGLGTDTQYF
TRBV24-1,TRBJ2-1,12,CATSELGTGSFF
TRBV20-1,TRBJ1-3,16,CSARDMVATSGNTIYF
TRBV30,TRBJ2-1,14,CAWTMTGPYNEQFF
TRBV29-1,TRBJ1-4,13,CSVEWQGYEKLFF
TRBV3-1,TRBJ1-2,15,CASSKTGEGYYGYTF
TRBV27,TRBJ1-1,16,CASSLITGTANTEAFF
TRBV6-1,TRBJ2-3,14,CASGGGEITDTQYF
TRBV7-2,TRBJ1-6,14,CASSLSQGGSPLHF
TRBV5-1,TRBJ2-5,13,CASSLGQQETQYF
TRBV13,TRBJ1-1,18,CASSPGGQGAGGNTEAFF
TRBV27,TRBJ1-5,14,CASSSRGLRQPQHF
TRBV13,TRBJ2-2,14,CASSPLATTGELFF
TRBV6-2/TRBV6-3,TRBJ2-2,21,CASSPGLAGVTGYSNTGELFF
TRBV29-1,TRBJ2-5,13,CSVMGFAASVQYF
TRBV25-1,TRBJ1-1,12,CASSEGGTEAFF
TRBV10-2,TRBJ1-1,15,CASSYPGQGGTEAFF
TRBV6-1,TRBJ2-7,14,CASSPVDRAYEQYF
TRBV9,TRBJ2-2,16,CASSPLLAGGAGELFF
TRBV7-9,TRBJ2-1,14,CASSLGNIYNEQFF
TRBV30,TRBJ2-7,14,CAWSRRWDRYEQYF
TRBV3-1,TRBJ2-5,15,CASSQGIAEQETQYF
TRBV28,TRBJ2-3,15,CASQPGTIGTDTQYF
TRBV15,TRBJ1-4,14,CATSRVTGVEKLFF
TRBV9,TRBJ2-4,16,CASSEPRGGGENIQYF
TRBV15,TRBJ1-4,19,CATSREPYQSGTTNEKLFF
TRBV7-9,TRBJ2-1,11,CASSPTGRQFF
TRBV15,TRBJ2-5,15,CATSRSVQLQETQYF
TRBV7-2,TRBJ2-3,16,CASSLLADYSTDTQYF
TRBV2,TRBJ2-7,15,CASSESGGIGYEQYF
TRBV4-2,TRBJ1-2,16,CASSQDGGQGAGGYTF
TRBV13,TRBJ1-1,16,CASSLVFRGPNTEAFF
TRBV19,TRBJ2-7,13,CASSTLGGNEQYF
TRBV13,TRBJ2-3,13,CASSLDGLDTQYF